One and the same sample provided the 9 T cell receptor beta chains below, sequenced in a study of blood T cell repertoires in COVID-19. Method: immunoSEQ multiplex PCR; TCRdb's copy keeps in-frame clones and lacks some. Of 45,000 to 65,000 clones in the sample, approximately 80% are singletons; the top ten hold 25%. Material: peripheral blood. The receptors were gathered from a human donor in a cohort sampled during active COVID-19.

The CDR3 DNA reads as TGTGCCAGCAGCTTGGGGGCCGGGGGAGGCTACACTGAAGCTTTCTTT. Its protein product is CASSLGAGGGYTEAFF. The J gene is TRBJ1-1, the V gene TRBV5-6; maybe TRBD1 (5 bases). Trimming shortened V by 0 bases and J by 3 bases, and 15 bases separated the two germline ends. CDR3 length equals 16 residues. Per the germline V gene, CDR1 is SGHDT and CDR2 is YYEEEE.

This clone was detected only a few times. The V gene is TRBV4-1, the J gene TRBJ1-6; D possibly corresponds to TRBD1 (6 bases). The germline V gene encodes CDR1 MGHRA and CDR2 YSYEKL. With 0 bases removed from V and 10 bases from J, the gap between germline ends came to 13 bases. The CDR3 totals 15 residues. For the CDR3, the DNA is TGCGCCAGCAGCCAAGATGGACAGTCGGGCTCACCCCTCCACTTT. Its translation: CASSQDGQSGSPLHF.

The chain uses TRBV4-3 and TRBJ1-2; possibly TRBD1 for D (5 bases). The germline CDR1 and CDR2 sequences are LGHNA and YSLEER. The V gene lost 0 bases and the J gene lost 1 base, with 12 bases spanning the gap. This CDR3 contains 16 residues. DNA for the CDR3: TGCGCCAGCAGCCAAGAAGGCGGGGACTATAACTATGGCTACACCTTC. Its translation: CASSQEGGDYNYGYTF.

The chain combines TRBV6-5 with TRBJ2-3; 9 bases match TRBD2. The CDR3 has 15 amino acids. V lost 5 bases, J lost 2 bases, and 5 bases stayed unmatched. CDR1 is MNHEY and CDR2 is SVGAGI in the germline V gene. CDR3 region: CASSTIAGATDTQYF. The CDR3 DNA sequence: TGTGCCAGCAGTACAATAGCGGGGGCCACAGATACGCAGTATTTT.

V gene TRBV6-1 combines with J gene TRBJ2-7, with TRBD2 identical over 10 bases. This CDR3 region has 14 residues. Germline V gene sequence: CDR1 MNHNS, CDR2 SASEGT. Trimming removed 5 bases from V and 6 bases from J; junction bases left unmatched: 7. The CDR3 loop is CASSSLAGELEQYF. CDR3 DNA: TGTGCCAGCAGTTCCCTAGCGGGAGAACTCGAGCAGTACTTC.

The gene calls are TRBV6-2 or TRBV6-3 and TRBJ2-7; 7 positions match TRBD2. Looked up from germline, CDR1 is MNHEY and CDR2 is SVGEGT. The V gene end was trimmed by 5 bases and the J gene end by 6 bases; junction bases not matched to a gene: 10. The CDR3 totals 14 residues. The CDR3 loop is CASSRAAGLGEQYF. The CDR3 DNA sequence: TGTGCCAGCAGTAGAGCAGCGGGATTAGGCGAGCAGTACTTC.

V and J are TRBV6-2 or TRBV6-3 and TRBJ1-5, with TRBD1 matching 8 bases. Trimming took 2 bases from V and 7 from J; bases not matched to a gene: 10. Germline CDR1 is MNHEY and CDR2 is SVGEGT. The CDR3 has 16 residues. CDR3 sequence (DNA): TGTGCCAGCAGTTACGGTGGACAGGGACTGGGACAGCCCCAGCATTTT. The encoded protein is CASSYGGQGLGQPQHF.

This clone appeared a single time. The V gene is TRBV27, the J gene TRBJ2-2, with a weak D call TRBD1 (7 bases). The CDR3 extends over 15 amino acids. V was pared by 5 bases and J by 3 bases, with 13 bases between. Looked up from germline, CDR1 is MNHEY and CDR2 is SMNVEV (reference sequence). The CDR3 loop is CASSRRGLDTGELFF. CDR3 nucleotide sequence: TGTGCCAGCAGTCGGAGGGGGCTTGACACCGGGGAGCTGTTTTTT.

V and J are TRBV5-8 and TRBJ2-7, with TRBD1 matching over 11 bases. CDR1 and CDR2 from the germline V gene are SGHTS and YDEGEE. The CDR3 loop spans 12 amino acids. The J segment lost 2 bases and the V segment lost 10 bases, leaving 2 bases of the junction unmatched. CDR3 loop: CASDRGPYEQYF. CDR3 DNA sequence: TGTGCCTCGGACAGGGGGCCCTACGAGCAGTACTTC.